This T cell receptor beta chain was obtained from a study of PD-1 blockade in classical Hodgkin lymphoma. Notes on the study in general: Only CD4+ TCR diversity, not CD8+, had risen significantly by C4D1. When set against healthy donors, newly diagnosed patients were reported to show lower baseline TCR diversity.

Every one of the patients relapsed after autologous stem cell transplantation (brentuximab vedotin exposure was variable). Complete response, partial response or progressive disease made up the best responses. Of note for this clone: Its target is unknown.

Libraries were prepared by immunoSEQ multiplex PCR; TCRdb keeps only in-frame clonotypes and omits some of them. Of more than 55,000 clones listed, approximately 90% are singletons. Germline assignment: CDR1 SQVTM and CDR2 ANQGSEA. Trimming pared 7 bases from V and 4 bases from J, leaving 10 bases between. The CDR3 totals 12 residues. The origin of this receptor is a human donor with classical Hodgkin lymphoma. The V call is TRBV29-1, the J call TRBJ2-2; no firm D call. Source: peripheral blood mononuclear cells (PBMCs), taken before the second cycle of nivolumab. The CDR3 sequence is CSATRITGELFF. DNA of the CDR3: TGCAGCGCTACAAGGATCACCGGGGAGCTGTTTTTT.